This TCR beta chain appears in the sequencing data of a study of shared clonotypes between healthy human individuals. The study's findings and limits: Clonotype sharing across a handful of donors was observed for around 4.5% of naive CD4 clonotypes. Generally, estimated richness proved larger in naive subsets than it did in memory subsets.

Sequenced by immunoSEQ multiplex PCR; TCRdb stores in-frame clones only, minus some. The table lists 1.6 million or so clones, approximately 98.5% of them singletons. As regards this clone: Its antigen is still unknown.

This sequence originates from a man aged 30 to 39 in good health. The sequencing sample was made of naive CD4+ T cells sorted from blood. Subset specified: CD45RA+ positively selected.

The CDR3 DNA is TGTGCCAGCAGCTTAGGTGAGGAGCAGTACTTC. It is translated as CASSLGEEQYF. The chain employs TRBV7-8 and TRBJ2-7; D not certain. The CDR3 has 11 residues. In germline, CDR1 is SGHVS, CDR2 FQNEAQ. The germline V and J ends were trimmed by 1 base and 7 bases, with 5 bases remaining between them.